This entry concerns a single T cell receptor (beta chain). Its target is not known. The data belong to a study of CD8 T cells in ankylosing spondylitis. Findings of the study overall: Characteristic, it appeared, of ankylosing spondylitis blood was a TCR beta motif of 7 or 8 highly homologous variants.

TCRdb reprocessed the 5' RACE reads via MiXCR and lists one record per CDR3 protein. The sample carries 200,000 to 250,000 distinct CDR3 sequences, about a sixth recorded once. The CDR3 sequence is 14 residues long. Germline CDR1 is DFQATT and CDR2 is SNEGSKA (reference sequence). V dropped 3 bases and J dropped 0 bases, with 12 bases sitting between them. This TCR was recovered from a male donor with ankylosing spondylitis. The V and J genes are TRBV20-1 and TRBJ2-7, with D possibly matching TRBD2 (8 bases). The material sequenced was blood, either unsorted or a sorted T cell fraction (not recorded which). CDR3 loop: CSASGGDSSYEQYF. The CDR3 region has the DNA TGCAGTGCTAGCGGGGGGGACAGCTCCTACGAGCAGTACTTC.